The 21 T cell receptor beta chains reported below all come from one sample, sequenced in a study of blood T cells in healthy people across ages. A J-beta primer mix and a sample-barcoded 5' primer were used in a second PCR of about 6 to 12 cycles. Each CDR3 protein is one row after TCRdb ran MiXCR on the 5' RACE reads. Of approximately 760,000 distinct CDR3 sequences in the sample, 20% to 25% were seen once. The data also belong to a second study, concerning T cells of mothers and their children.

The sequenced sample was blood. Every receptor here comes from a boy younger than 18 in good health.

This sequence joins TRBV7-9 and TRBJ1-1; D not resolved. V lost 2 bases and J 8 bases, leaving 9 bases between the germline ends. Germline lookup yields CDR1 SEHNR and CDR2 FQNEAQ (reference sequence). The CDR3 loop spans 12 amino acids. CDR3 loop: CASSLSSQEAFF. Here the CDR3 DNA reads TGTGCCAGCAGCTTAAGCTCTCAGGAAGCTTTCTTT.

The chain joins TRBV7-8 to TRBJ1-4; D is uncertain. Germline assignment: CDR1 SGHVS and CDR2 FQNEAQ. The CDR3 is 15 residues long. Trimming cost V 0 bases and J 8 bases, with 13 bases left between them. The CDR3 sequence is CASSLAGYFREKLFF. The CDR3 bases are TGTGCCAGCAGCTTAGCCGGGTACTTCCGCGAAAAACTGTTTTTT.

This clonotype was seen only a few times. The chain couples TRBV27 to TRBJ2-5; 8 bases match TRBD2. The DNA end is a closer match to TRBJ2-7, so the J assignment may be wrong. The germline gives CDR1 MNHEY, CDR2 SMNVEV (reference sequence). The CDR3 covers 17 residues. For the CDR3, the DNA is TGTGCCAGGACCCCAAGGGCCCCGGGACTAGAGGGCGACGAGCAGTACTTC. Residues: CARTPRAPGLEGDEQYF.

This clonotype was detected only a few times. V gene TRBV6-5 combines with J gene TRBJ2-5; 8 bases map to TRBD1. The J call could be wrong; TRBJ2-1 is a better fit for the DNA end. CDR1 and CDR2 (germline): MNHEY, SVGAGI. This CDR3 is 14 amino acids long. The CDR3 DNA reads as TGTGCCAGCAGTTACTCGACAGGGGCCGGCGAGCAGTTCTTC. It is translated as CASSYSTGAGEQFF.

Turning to this clonotype: A much larger clone sits a single nucleotide away, making a read error possible. Because the CDR3 is missing its conserved closing phenylalanine or tryptophan, this is likely a read error. The chain carries TRBV29-1 and TRBJ2-5; D gene uncertain. V gave up 4 bases and J gave up 3 bases, with 3 bases separating them. This CDR3 is built from 10 residues. CDR1 and CDR2 from the germline V gene are SQVTM and ANQGSEA. The CDR3 sequence: CSVVKETQYL. The CDR3 DNA reads as TGCAGCGTTGTCAAAGAGACCCAGTACCTC.

The chain recombines TRBV24-1 with TRBJ2-7, with 7 bases matching TRBD1. The CDR3 spans 17 residues. The J segment lost 4 bases and the V segment lost 3 bases, leaving 14 bases of the junction unmatched. Germline-derived CDR1 and CDR2 are KGHDR and SFDVKD. This CDR3 is CATSDPSDRSTPYEQYF. The CDR3, as DNA: TGTGCCACCAGTGATCCCTCGGACAGGTCTACTCCATACGAGCAGTACTTC.

This clonotype appeared a few times. V gene TRBV27 combines with J gene TRBJ2-5, with a weak D call TRBD1 (6 bases). V shed 1 base and J shed 2 bases, with 11 bases lying between them. CDR1 MNHEY and CDR2 SMNVEV come from the germline V gene (reference sequence). This CDR3 is built from 15 residues. The CDR3 region is CASSLFLTGQETQYF. CDR3 coding DNA: TGTGCCAGCAGTTTATTCCTTACAGGGCAAGAGACCCAGTACTTC.

This sequence joins TRBV5-1 and TRBJ2-7, with D hard to call. Per the germline V gene, CDR1 is SGHRS and CDR2 is YFSETQ. The CDR3 totals 14 residues. With 2 bases removed from V and 0 bases from J, the gap between germline ends came to 9 bases. The CDR3 protein is CASSFENLSYEQYF. CDR3 in DNA: TGCGCCAGCAGCTTTGAGAATCTCTCCTACGAGCAGTACTTC.

V and J are TRBV9 and TRBJ1-1; D is unresolved. The V end was cut by 0 bases, the J end by 0 bases, with 9 bases between. The V gene's germline CDR1 is SGDLS and CDR2 YYNGEE. CDR3 length: 15 amino acids. The CDR3 DNA follows: TGTGCCAGCAGCGTAGGGGCAGCTATGAACACTGAAGCTTTCTTT. Translation: CASSVGAAMNTEAFF.

This clonotype appeared a few times. At one boundary the junction diverges from the germline segment, which might be a read error. The V gene is TRBV12-3 or TRBV12-4, the J gene TRBJ1-6; D is possibly TRBD1 (6 bases). The CDR3 contains 16 residues. DNA for the CDR3: TGTGCCAGCAGTCACGGGACACGGGGAAATAATTCCCCCCTCCACTTT. It specifies CASSHGTRGNNSPLHF.

The chain couples TRBV27 to TRBJ2-2; no definite D call. Trimming cost V 3 bases and J 6 bases, with 8 bases left between them. CDR3 length: 13 amino acids. Germline CDR1 and CDR2: MNHEY and SMNVEV (reference sequence). CDR3 sequence: CASSLFYPGELFF. CDR3 nucleotides: TGTGCCAGCAGTTTGTTTTATCCCGGGGAGCTGTTTTTT.

This clonotype was seen only a few times. The rearrangement links TRBV20-1 to TRBJ2-5; possibly TRBD1 for D (7 bases). The CDR3 covers 15 residues. The germline V gene encodes CDR1 DFQATT and CDR2 SNEGSKA (reference sequence). V gave up 6 bases and J gave up 2 bases, with 19 bases separating them. The chain's CDR3 is CSAKRAGQQQETQYF. The DNA for the CDR3 is TGCAGTGCAAAGAGGGCGGGACAGCAGCAAGAGACCCAGTACTTC.

The V and J genes are TRBV4-3 and TRBJ1-1; D call uncertain. V shed 2 bases and J shed 1 base, with 8 bases lying between them. This CDR3 has 14 residues. Germline loops: CDR1 LGHNA, CDR2 YSLEER. The CDR3 loop is CASSQLAGNTEAFF. CDR3 nucleotides: TGCGCCAGCAGCCAATTGGCGGGGAACACTGAAGCTTTCTTT.

V is TRBV12-3 or TRBV12-4 and J is TRBJ2-1; 9 positions match TRBD1. After removal of 7 bases from V and 10 bases from J, the junction contained 5 bases not matched to a gene. This CDR3 is built from 12 residues. The CDR3 DNA reads as TGTGCCAGCACCCTGACAGGGGGAGAGCAGTTCTTC. Protein: CASTLTGGEQFF.

This sequence joins TRBV20-1 and TRBJ2-1; 8 bases match TRBD2. Germline V lookup: CDR1 DFQATT, CDR2 SNEGSKA (reference sequence). CDR3 length: 18 residues. V was clipped by 0 bases and J by 0 bases; unmatched bases: 10. In DNA, the CDR3 is TGCAGTGCTAGAGATGTGCCCACGGGAGGGAGCTCCTACAATGAGCAGTTCTTC. Residues: CSARDVPTGGSSYNEQFF.

This clonotype was recorded a few times. The CDR3 is CASSRREGNQPQHF. CDR3 in DNA: TGTGCCAGCAGCAGGAGAGAGGGGAATCAGCCCCAGCATTTT. The V call is TRBV9, the J call TRBJ1-5; D might be TRBD1 (5 bases). The CDR3 length is 14 residues. The V gene lost 4 bases and the J gene lost 4 bases, with 12 bases spanning the gap. Germline V lookup: CDR1 SGDLS, CDR2 YYNGEE.

This chain uses TRBV25-1 with TRBJ2-7; no firm D call. The length of the CDR3 is 13 residues. Trimming removed 2 bases at V and 4 bases at J, with 9 bases between. CDR1 is MGHDK, CDR2 SYGVNS, per germline. Here the CDR3 reads CASSEPSGYEQYF. CDR3 DNA sequence: TGTGCCAGCAGTGAACCTTCCGGGTACGAGCAGTACTTC.

The genes are TRBV11-2 and TRBJ1-1; TRBD1 matches at 11 bases. With 2 bases clipped from V and 0 bases from J, the junction kept 8 bases outside the gene matches. The length of the CDR3 is 18 residues. Germline V gene data show CDR1 as SGHAT and CDR2 as FQNNGV. CDR3 residues: CASSLWTGGSVVNTEAFF. In DNA form, the CDR3 reads TGTGCCAGCAGCTTATGGACAGGGGGCTCTGTGGTGAACACTGAAGCTTTCTTT.

This clonotype has just a few counts. Here the CDR3 reads CASSLAPGPNEQYF. The CDR3 coding sequence is TGTGCCAGCAGCTTAGCCCCGGGTCCCAACGAGCAGTACTTC. The chain recombines TRBV7-2 with TRBJ2-7; D unclear. This CDR3 has 14 amino acids. CDR1 and CDR2 from the germline V gene are SGHTA and FQGNSA. V dropped 0 bases and J dropped 5 bases, with 11 bases sitting between them. Full variable domain (remainder filled in from reference TRBV7-2 and TRBJ2-7): GAGVSQSPSNKVTEKGKDVELRCDPISGHTALYWYRQSLGQGLEFLIYFQGNSAPDKSGLPSDRFSAERTGGSVSTLTIQRTQQEDSAVYLCASSLAPGPNEQYFGPGTRLTVT.

The J gene is TRBJ2-7, the V gene TRBV5-1; TRBD1 matches at 8 bases. The trim removed 2 bases at V and 2 bases at J, leaving 9 bases unmatched. Germline CDR1 SGHRS, CDR2 YFSETQ. CDR3 length equals 16 residues. The CDR3 sequence: CASSFPGQGSPYEQYF. In nucleotides, the CDR3 is TGCGCCAGCAGCTTCCCCGGACAGGGTAGTCCCTACGAGCAGTACTTC.

The chain combines TRBV3-1 with TRBJ2-2; 7 nucleotides align to TRBD1. Germline loops: CDR1 LGHDT, CDR2 YNNKEL (reference sequence). Trimming took 1 base from V and 0 from J; bases not matched to a gene: 2. The CDR3 is made up of 16 amino acids. The CDR3 region has the DNA TGTGCCAGCAGCCAAGTTAGGGGGCCGAACACCGGGGAGCTGTTTTTT. Translated, it gives CASSQVRGPNTGELFF.